A single sample gave rise to the 21 T cell receptor beta chains below, sequenced in a study of cytomegalovirus exposure and HLA in healthy donors. PCR was performed using 60 Vbeta and 13 Jbeta primers. The assay was immunoSEQ multiplex PCR, and TCRdb's table has in-frame clones only and misses some. The sample has 75,000 to 100,000 clones, approximately 74% seen once; the top ten hold around 14%. The sequenced sample was PBMCs. These receptors originate from a woman in her sixties or seventies in good health and CMV-seropositive.

This chain joins TRBV7-2 and TRBJ2-1; a weak D match, TRBD1 (5 bases). Germline CDR1 SGHTA, CDR2 FQGNSA. The CDR3 extends over 13 amino acids. V was clipped by 2 bases and J by 8 bases, with 10 bases between them. CDR3 DNA sequence: TGTGCCAGCAGCTTACAGGGTGGGGATGAGCAGTTCTTC. Its translation is CASSLQGGDEQFF.

The chain combines TRBV5-5 with TRBJ1-5, with 9 bases aligning to TRBD1. The CDR3 contains 16 residues. Germline CDR1 and CDR2: SGHKS and YYEKEE (reference sequence). The ends lost 5 bases at V and 1 base at J; junction bases unmatched: 7. The CDR3 here is CASSPTGGMSNQPQHF. The DNA of the CDR3 is TGTGCCAGCAGTCCGACAGGGGGTATGAGCAATCAGCCCCAGCATTTT.

This clone was detected once. The chain links TRBV19 to TRBJ2-7, with D maybe TRBD2 (6 bases). Germline V gene data show CDR1 as LNHDA and CDR2 as SQIVND (reference sequence). This CDR3 has 14 residues. Trimming took off 3 bases at V and 6 bases at J, with 15 bases between the two ends. The CDR3: CASSMLITSSEQYF. The CDR3, as DNA: TGTGCCAGTAGTATGCTCATAACTAGCTCCGAGCAGTACTTC.

With respect to this clone: At one end the junction does not follow the germline gene, possibly because of a read error. The identical CDR3 is also encoded by other nucleotide sequences in the sample. The V and J genes are TRBV7-7 and TRBJ2-3; 7 positions match TRBD2. The CDR3 length is 15 residues. The germline gives CDR1 SSHAT, CDR2 FNYEAQ (reference sequence). CDR3 DNA: TGTGCTAGCAGCTTAGGAACTAGCGGCACAGATACGCAGTATTTT. Amino acids: CASSLGTSGTDTQYF.

The chain combines TRBV4-3 with TRBJ1-1; no clear D. Germline assignment: CDR1 LGHNA and CDR2 YSLEER. CDR3 size: 13 residues. Trimming stripped 1 base from V and 6 bases from J, with 9 bases between. The CDR3 reads CASSQVTASEAFF. DNA for the CDR3: TGCGCCAGCAGCCAAGTAACAGCCTCTGAAGCTTTCTTT.

This chain uses TRBV30 with TRBJ2-7, with a possible D match to TRBD1 (5 bases). This CDR3 contains 13 residues. Germline V gives CDR1 GTSNPN, CDR2 SVGIG (reference sequence). V lost 1 base, J lost 2 bases, and 9 bases lay in between. Here the CDR3 reads CAWSEDNPYEQYF. CDR3 in DNA: TGTGCCTGGAGTGAGGACAACCCCTACGAGCAGTACTTC.

The rearrangement joins TRBV18 to TRBJ2-6; 9 bases are shared with TRBD1. Germline-derived CDR1 and CDR2 are KGHSH and LQKENI. The CDR3 covers 21 residues. With 3 bases clipped from V and 1 base from J, the junction kept 16 bases outside the gene matches. Written as DNA, the CDR3 is TGTGCCAGCTCACCGCGACGTACGTGGGACAGGGATTTGTCTGGGGCCAACGTCCTGACTTTC. Translating it yields CASSPRRTWDRDLSGANVLTF.

The chain combines TRBV6-5 with TRBJ2-5, with 7 bases aligning to TRBD2. This CDR3 has 15 residues. Germline CDR1 reads MNHEY; CDR2 reads SVGAGI. V trimming: 3 bases; J trimming: 5 bases; junction bases outside the gene matches: 9. Here the CDR3 reads CASSYGSGLVETQYF. The CDR3 DNA sequence: TGTGCCAGCAGTTATGGTAGCGGGCTGGTGGAGACCCAGTACTTC.

CDR3 loop: CASRGPRYNEQFF. Here the CDR3 DNA reads TGTGCCAGCAGGGGCCCCCGTTACAATGAGCAGTTCTTC. J is TRBJ2-1 and V is TRBV9; D uncertain. V lost 5 bases to trimming and J lost 4 bases, with 10 bases between them. Germline CDR1 is SGDLS and CDR2 is YYNGEE. The CDR3 is made up of 13 amino acids.

The chain combines TRBV5-1 with TRBJ1-1; the D gene is possibly TRBD1 (6 bases). The CDR3 sequence is 12 residues long. V gave up 6 bases and J gave up 1 base, with 7 bases separating them. Germline V lookup: CDR1 SGHRS, CDR2 YFSETQ. The CDR3 sequence: CASKQGNTEAFF. As DNA, the CDR3 is TGCGCCAGCAAACAGGGGAACACTGAAGCTTTCTTT.

A few counts support this clone. Sequence at one end of the junction differs from germline and may be a read error. This chain links TRBV7-9 with TRBJ2-5; no clear D gene. The CDR3 runs 13 residues. Germline-derived CDR1 and CDR2 are SEHNR and FQNEAQ (reference sequence). The CDR3: CSSSLYGVETQYF. The CDR3 nucleotides read TGTTCCAGCAGCTTATATGGAGTGGAGACCCAGTACTTC.

The rearrangement uses TRBV9 and TRBJ2-3, with D perhaps matching TRBD1 (6 bases). Germline V gene lookup returns CDR1 SGDLS and CDR2 YYNGEE. The ends were cut back, 4 bases at V and 2 bases at J, with 14 bases in the middle. The CDR3 contains 15 residues. The CDR3: CASSLGAGVTDTQYF. In DNA form, the CDR3 reads TGTGCCAGCAGCCTGGGGGCAGGGGTCACAGATACGCAGTATTTT.

The V and J genes are TRBV10-2 and TRBJ1-3; no clear D. This CDR3 is 15 amino acids long. V gave up 8 bases and J gave up 0 bases, with 14 bases separating them. Looked up from germline, CDR1 is WSHSY and CDR2 is SAAADI. CDR3 amino acids: CASADGAFSGNTIYF. The CDR3 DNA follows: TGCGCCAGCGCGGATGGTGCCTTCTCTGGAAACACCATATATTTT.

V gene TRBV7-3 combines with J gene TRBJ1-6; D is undetermined. The CDR3 covers 13 residues. The germline CDR1 and CDR2 sequences are SGHTA and FQGTGA. Trimming cost V 5 bases and J 5 bases, with 7 bases left between them. The CDR3, as DNA: TGTGCCAGCAGCCCCACTCATAATTCACCCCTCCACTTT. Protein: CASSPTHNSPLHF.

This clone was counted a single time. The chain joins TRBV5-6 to TRBJ1-6; D remains unclear. Trimming pared 2 bases from V and 9 bases from J, leaving 15 bases between. Germline CDR1 reads SGHDT; CDR2 reads YYEEEE. This CDR3 has 15 residues. CDR3 DNA sequence: TGTGCCAGCAGCTTTAGAGGGCACGGCCGTTCACCCCTCCACTTT. Residues: CASSFRGHGRSPLHF.

This chain uses TRBV6-5 with TRBJ2-1; TRBD2 matches 12 bases. The germline V gene encodes CDR1 MNHEY and CDR2 SVGAGI. V dropped 7 bases and J dropped 9; count of bases not matched to a gene: 7. CDR3 size: 14 residues. In DNA form, the CDR3 reads TGTGCCAGCAACAAAGGACTAGCGGGACGTGAGCAGTTCTTC. This codes for CASNKGLAGREQFF.

In its sample, this clone was seen a few times. This chain uses TRBV5-4 with TRBJ1-3; D remains unclear. The CDR3 length is 14 residues. The germline CDR1 and CDR2 sequences are SGHNT and YYREEE (reference sequence). Trimming stripped 2 bases from V and 1 base from J, with 7 bases between. The CDR3 loop is CASSFGNSGNTIYF. CDR3 bases: TGTGCCAGCAGCTTCGGGAATTCTGGAAACACCATATATTTT.

This clone was seen just once. The chain uses TRBV6-1 and TRBJ2-7; 10 bases fit TRBD1. Germline V gene data show CDR1 as MNHNS and CDR2 as SASEGT. This CDR3 is built from 15 residues. V trimming: 3 bases; J trimming: 2 bases; junction bases outside the gene matches: 4. The CDR3 nucleotides are TGTGCCAGCAGTGAGGGACAGGGGACTCCCTACGAGCAGTACTTC. Amino acids: CASSEGQGTPYEQYF.

The chain uses TRBV2 and TRBJ2-7, with a tentative D call TRBD2 (7 bases). The CDR3 runs to 12 residues. The germline V gene encodes CDR1 SNHLY and CDR2 FYNNEI. V lost 6 bases and J 7 bases, leaving 13 bases between the germline ends. The CDR3 sequence: CASRGGHREQYF. The CDR3 bases are TGTGCCAGCAGGGGGGGGCATCGGGAGCAGTACTTC.

The gene calls are TRBV7-2 and TRBJ1-2; the match to TRBD1 covers 10 bases. This CDR3 has 17 residues. V dropped 1 base and J dropped 3; count of bases not matched to a gene: 8. Per the germline V gene, CDR1 is SGHTA and CDR2 is FQGNSA. The DNA of the CDR3 is TGTGCCAGCAGCTTAGATTTATGGGGGACAGGGGACTATGGCTACACCTTC. As protein: CASSLDLWGTGDYGYTF.

This clone was seen just once. V usage is TRBV5-5 and J usage is TRBJ1-6; TRBD1 matches at 7 bases. Per germline, CDR1 SGHKS and CDR2 YYEKEE (reference sequence). CDR3 size: 19 residues. Trimming cost V 4 bases and J 0 bases; bases outside gene matches: 13. CDR3 sequence: CASSILDRVRSSYNSPLHF. The CDR3 bases are TGTGCCAGCAGCATACTCGACAGGGTGCGAAGCTCCTATAATTCACCCCTCCACTTT.